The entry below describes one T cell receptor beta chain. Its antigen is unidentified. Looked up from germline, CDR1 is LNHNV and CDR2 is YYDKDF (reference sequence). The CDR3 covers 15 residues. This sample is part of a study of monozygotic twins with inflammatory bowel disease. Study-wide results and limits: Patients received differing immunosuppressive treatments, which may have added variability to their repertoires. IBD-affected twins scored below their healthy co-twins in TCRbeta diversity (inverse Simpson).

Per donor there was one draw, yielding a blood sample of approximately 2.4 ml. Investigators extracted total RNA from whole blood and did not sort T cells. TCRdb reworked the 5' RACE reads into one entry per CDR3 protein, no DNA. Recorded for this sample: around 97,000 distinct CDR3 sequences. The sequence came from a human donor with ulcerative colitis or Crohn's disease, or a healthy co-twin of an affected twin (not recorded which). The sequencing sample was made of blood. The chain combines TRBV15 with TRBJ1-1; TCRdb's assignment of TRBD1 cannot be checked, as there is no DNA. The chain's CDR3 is CATSRRTGTNTEAFF.